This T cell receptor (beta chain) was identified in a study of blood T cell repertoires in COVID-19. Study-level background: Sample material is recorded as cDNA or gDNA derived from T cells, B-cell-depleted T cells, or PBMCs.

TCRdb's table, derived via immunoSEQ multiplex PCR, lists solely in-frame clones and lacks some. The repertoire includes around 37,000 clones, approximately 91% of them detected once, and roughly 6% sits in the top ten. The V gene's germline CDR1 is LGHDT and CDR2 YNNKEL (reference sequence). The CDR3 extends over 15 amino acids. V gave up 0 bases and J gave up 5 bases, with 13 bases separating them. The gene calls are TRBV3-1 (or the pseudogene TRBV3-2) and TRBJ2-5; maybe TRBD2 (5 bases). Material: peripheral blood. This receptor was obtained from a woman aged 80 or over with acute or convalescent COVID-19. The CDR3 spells CASSQEERLRETQYF. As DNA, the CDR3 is TGTGCCAGCAGCCAAGAAGAGCGGCTACGGGAGACCCAGTACTTC.